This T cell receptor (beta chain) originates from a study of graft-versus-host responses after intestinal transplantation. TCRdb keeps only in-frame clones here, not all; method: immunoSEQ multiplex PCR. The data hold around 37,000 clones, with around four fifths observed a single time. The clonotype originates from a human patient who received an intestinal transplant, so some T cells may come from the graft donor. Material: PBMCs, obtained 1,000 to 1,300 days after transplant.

The CDR3 is CASSQDFRDSYYNEQFF. The CDR3 nucleotides read TGCGCCAGCAGCCAAGATTTCCGGGACAGCTATTACAATGAGCAGTTCTTC. The rearrangement uses TRBV4-1 and TRBJ2-1, with 7 bases matching TRBD1. This CDR3 is built from 17 residues. With V trimmed by 0 bases and J by 4 bases, 9 bases remained unmatched. Looked up from germline, CDR1 is MGHRA and CDR2 is YSYEKL.